This T cell receptor (beta chain) was sequenced in a study of T cell responses to AZD1222 COVID-19 vaccine. The data were produced by immunoSEQ multiplex PCR, yet TCRdb's version contains in-frame clones alone and is incomplete. The table lists approximately 150,000 clones, 70% to 90% of them singletons. The study, taken as a whole, reports: Clonal diversity was possibly underestimated, and white British individuals and females predominated among donors.

The germline V gene has CDR1 KGHSH and CDR2 LQKENI. The V end lost 5 bases, the J end lost 0 bases, and 11 bases lay between the germline ends. This CDR3 is built from 14 residues. About this clone itself: What it recognizes is unknown.

Here the sequenced sample was peripheral blood, taken 28 days after the second dose of the MenACWY control vaccine. The chain carries TRBV18 and TRBJ2-7, with D hard to call. The source is an adult who received the MenACWY meningococcal vaccine as a control. CDR3 sequence (DNA): TGTGCCAGCTCAAGTACAAGTCCCTCCTACGAGCAGTACTTC. Protein: CASSSTSPSYEQYF.